The 22 T cell receptor beta chains below come from one sample, sequenced in a study of T cell responses to AZD1222 COVID-19 vaccine. Only in-frame clones appear in the TCRdb table, and some are missing; sequencing was by immunoSEQ multiplex PCR. The data show roughly 70,000 clones, roughly nine tenths seen once. The specimen was peripheral blood, collected 28 days after the second AZD1222 dose. The receptors come from an adult who received the AZD1222 COVID-19 vaccine.

The gene calls are TRBV7-9 and TRBJ1-6, with no clear D. Trimming stripped 1 base from V and 7 bases from J, with 2 bases between. Germline V gene lookup returns CDR1 SEHNR and CDR2 FQNEAQ (reference sequence). The CDR3 has 12 amino acids. The CDR3 DNA follows: TGTGCCAGCAGCTTAGGGAATTCACCCCTCCACTTT. Encoded protein: CASSLGNSPLHF. The full variable domain, with the rest looked up from reference TRBV7-9 and TRBJ1-6, is DTGVSQNPRHKITKRGQNVTFRCDPISEHNRLYWYRQTLGQGPEFLTYFQNEAQLEKSRLLSDRFSAERPKGSFSTLEIQRTEQGDSAMYLCASSLGNSPLHFGNGTRLTVT.

The rearrangement uses TRBV7-6 and TRBJ2-7, with D unresolved. The CDR3 has 14 amino acids. V lost 1 base, J lost 2 bases, and 9 bases lay in between. The germline V gene has CDR1 SGHVS and CDR2 FNYEAQ. The CDR3 is CASSLVPRTYEQYF. The CDR3 DNA reads TGTGCCAGCAGCTTAGTCCCAAGAACCTACGAGCAGTACTTC.

The chain links TRBV3-1 (or the pseudogene TRBV3-2) to TRBJ1-1; D is uncertain. Germline V gives CDR1 LGHDT, CDR2 YNNKEL (reference sequence). Trimming removed 1 base at V and 4 bases at J, with 7 bases between. This CDR3 is 13 amino acids long. The CDR3 region has the DNA TGTGCCAGCAGCCAAGGGAATCCCACTGAAGCTTTCTTT. Its translation: CASSQGNPTEAFF.

This clone was picked up a small number of times. The chain combines TRBV28 with TRBJ1-6; D is unresolved. The CDR3 runs 14 residues. V was cut by 6 bases and J by 4 bases, with 10 bases left in between. Germline V CDR1 and CDR2: MDHEN, SYDVKM. The DNA of the CDR3 is TGTGCCAGCAGCCCAACTACATATAATTCACCCCTCCACTTT. Translation gives CASSPTTYNSPLHF.

The chain is built from TRBV9 and TRBJ2-5; D may be TRBD2 (6 bases). Per germline, CDR1 SGDLS and CDR2 YYNGEE. Trimming removed 1 base from V and 3 bases from J, with 10 bases in between. The CDR3 totals 14 residues. The CDR3 DNA follows: TGTGCCAGCAGCGTAACTAGCTTGGAAGAGACCCAGTACTTC. It encodes CASSVTSLEETQYF.

The gene calls are TRBV7-8 and TRBJ1-2, with 7 bases fitting TRBD1. The V and J ends lost 4 bases and 8 bases, in that order; junction bases with no gene match: 10. The CDR3 loop spans 14 amino acids. The germline gives CDR1 SGHVS, CDR2 FQNEAQ. As DNA, the CDR3 is TGTGCCAGCAGCTCTACTACAGGGGACGGCGGCTACACCTTC. It codes for CASSSTTGDGGYTF.

The chain joins TRBV5-4 to TRBJ2-5; weak D call: TRBD2 (6 bases). Germline V CDR1 and CDR2: SGHNT, YYREEE (reference sequence). This CDR3 is built from 14 residues. V shed 2 bases and J shed 6 bases, with 14 bases lying between them. CDR3 in amino acids: CASSFWSGDQTQYF. The CDR3 nucleotides read TGTGCCAGCAGCTTCTGGTCGGGGGACCAGACCCAGTACTTC.

The gene calls are TRBV3-1 (or the pseudogene TRBV3-2) and TRBJ1-1; D possibly corresponds to TRBD1 (6 bases). This CDR3 contains 13 residues. CDR1 is LGHDT and CDR2 is YNNKEL in the germline V gene (reference sequence). V gave up 4 bases and J gave up 3 bases, with 9 bases separating them. The CDR3 DNA reads as TGTGCCAGCAGCCCCAAGGGGGACACTGAAGCTTTCTTT. Encoded protein: CASSPKGDTEAFF.

This clone was detected a few times. The CDR3 DNA sequence: TGCAGCGTCGGATCCGACAGGCTCCTAAACCAAGAGACCCAGTACTTC. Its protein product is CSVGSDRLLNQETQYF. The V and J genes are TRBV29-1 and TRBJ2-5; possibly TRBD1 for D (6 bases). V was cut by 6 bases and J by 0 bases, with 20 bases left in between. CDR1 and CDR2 (germline): SQVTM, ANQGSEA. CDR3 length: 16 residues.

Points on this clone: Other DNA sequences in the sample encode the same CDR3. This chain joins TRBV30 and TRBJ2-1; D unclear. The CDR3 spans 11 residues. The germline V gene has CDR1 GTSNPN and CDR2 SVGIG (reference sequence). The V gene lost 1 base and the J gene lost 4 bases, with 2 bases spanning the gap. CDR3 sequence reads: CAWSAYNEQFF. The CDR3 bases are TGTGCCTGGAGTGCATACAATGAGCAGTTCTTC.

In its sample, this clone was seen a few times. The chain uses TRBV6-6 and TRBJ1-1; TRBD1 aligns across 8 bases. The CDR3 runs to 13 residues. CDR1 is MNHNY and CDR2 is SVGAGI in the germline V gene (reference sequence). Trimming at V came to 5 bases and at J to 8 bases, leaving 7 bases not matched to a gene. The CDR3 reads CASSQTGAKEAFF. Written as DNA, the CDR3 is TGTGCCAGCAGTCAGACAGGGGCGAAGGAAGCTTTCTTT.

The V call is TRBV4-3, the J call TRBJ1-6; no reliable D call. The CDR3 length is 17 residues. Trimming cost V 2 bases and J 0 bases, with 11 bases left between them. Germline V gene sequence: CDR1 LGHNA, CDR2 YSLEER. Here the CDR3 DNA reads TGCGCCAGCAGCCAAAGAACGCAGAGCTCCTATAATTCACCCCTCCACTTT. As protein: CASSQRTQSSYNSPLHF.

This clone was counted a single time. This chain uses TRBV29-1 with TRBJ1-1; 12 nucleotides agree with TRBD1. CDR1 and CDR2 from the germline V gene are SQVTM and ANQGSEA. The trim removed 8 bases at V and 1 base at J, leaving 8 bases unmatched. CDR3 size: 15 residues. The CDR3 DNA reads as TGCAGCTCACCGGGACAGGGGGCGGGGAACACTGAAGCTTTCTTT. Translation: CSSPGQGAGNTEAFF.

V and J are TRBV11-2 and TRBJ1-4; no reliable D call. V lost 6 bases and J lost 5, with 7 bases in between. CDR1 is SGHAT, CDR2 FQNNGV, per germline. This CDR3 has 12 residues. CDR3 DNA: TGTGCCAGCAGAAGAGGGAATGAAAAACTGTTTTTT. It translates to CASRRGNEKLFF.

This chain uses TRBV23-1 with TRBJ2-5; 14 bases line up with TRBD2. TRBV23-1 is flagged as an ORF with uncertain function. The V and J ends lost 2 bases and 2 bases, in that order; junction bases with no gene match: 7. The CDR3 totals 18 residues. The DNA for the CDR3 is TGCGCCAGCAGTCAAAAGACTAGCGGGAGGGTCCTTCAAGAGACCCAGTACTTC. It is translated as CASSQKTSGRVLQETQYF.

The chain carries TRBV29-1 and TRBJ2-3, with 8 nucleotides matching TRBD1. The V and J ends lost 3 bases and 5 bases, in that order; junction bases with no gene match: 7. The CDR3 sequence is 14 residues long. The germline gives CDR1 SQVTM, CDR2 ANQGSEA. The CDR3 is CSVDGTGRGDTQYF. In DNA form, the CDR3 reads TGCAGCGTTGATGGGACAGGTAGGGGAGATACGCAGTATTTT.

The chain links TRBV27 to TRBJ2-7; tentatively, D is TRBD2 (5 bases). Per the germline V gene, CDR1 is MNHEY and CDR2 is SMNVEV (reference sequence). CDR3 length: 16 amino acids. V lost 2 bases and J lost 6, with 20 bases in between. The CDR3 region has the DNA TGTGCCAGCAGTTTACCTCCGGGTGGGAGTATGGGCGAGCAGTACGTC. It is translated as CASSLPPGGSMGEQYV.

V is TRBV10-3 and J is TRBJ1-2; 7 positions agree with TRBD1. The CDR3 covers 16 residues. V lost 2 bases and J lost 3; bases outside the gene matches: 9. The germline V gene has CDR1 ENHRY and CDR2 SYGVKD. CDR3 amino acids: CAISETRQGGDYGYTF. In nucleotides, the CDR3 is TGTGCCATCAGTGAGACTCGACAGGGCGGGGACTATGGCTACACCTTC.

The rearrangement links TRBV3-1 (or the pseudogene TRBV3-2) to TRBJ2-5; D is uncertain. The CDR3 totals 15 residues. Trimming cost V 4 bases and J 0 bases, with 12 bases left between them. Germline V gene sequence: CDR1 LGHDT, CDR2 YNNKEL (reference sequence). The CDR3 DNA follows: TGTGCCAGCAGCCCAAGGGTAACAGACCAAGAGACCCAGTACTTC. Protein product: CASSPRVTDQETQYF.

The chain carries TRBV18 and TRBJ1-4, with TRBD1 as a possible D gene (6 bases). This CDR3 spans 15 amino acids. V was cut by 6 bases and J by 3 bases, with 14 bases left in between. CDR1 is KGHSH, CDR2 LQKENI, per germline. CDR3 coding DNA: TGTGCCAGCTCCCAAAACAGGGTTTCTAATGAAAAACTGTTTTTT. This translates into CASSQNRVSNEKLFF.

The chain combines TRBV2 with TRBJ1-5; D unclear. Trimming shortened V by 3 bases and J by 7 bases, and 13 bases separated the two germline ends. Germline-derived CDR1 and CDR2 are SNHLY and FYNNEI. The CDR3 is 14 residues long. The CDR3 region is CASSDSTRRQPQHF. The CDR3 DNA is TGTGCCAGCAGTGATTCGACCCGAAGGCAGCCCCAGCATTTT.

This clone was counted once. V gene TRBV25-1 combines with J gene TRBJ2-2, with 8 bases matching TRBD1. The CDR3 loop spans 15 amino acids. V lost 5 bases and J lost 6; bases outside the gene matches: 8. CDR1 and CDR2 from the germline V gene are MGHDK and SYGVNS. CDR3 loop: CASSFDRGRAGELFF. In nucleotides, the CDR3 is TGTGCCAGCAGTTTCGACAGGGGAAGGGCCGGGGAGCTGTTTTTT.